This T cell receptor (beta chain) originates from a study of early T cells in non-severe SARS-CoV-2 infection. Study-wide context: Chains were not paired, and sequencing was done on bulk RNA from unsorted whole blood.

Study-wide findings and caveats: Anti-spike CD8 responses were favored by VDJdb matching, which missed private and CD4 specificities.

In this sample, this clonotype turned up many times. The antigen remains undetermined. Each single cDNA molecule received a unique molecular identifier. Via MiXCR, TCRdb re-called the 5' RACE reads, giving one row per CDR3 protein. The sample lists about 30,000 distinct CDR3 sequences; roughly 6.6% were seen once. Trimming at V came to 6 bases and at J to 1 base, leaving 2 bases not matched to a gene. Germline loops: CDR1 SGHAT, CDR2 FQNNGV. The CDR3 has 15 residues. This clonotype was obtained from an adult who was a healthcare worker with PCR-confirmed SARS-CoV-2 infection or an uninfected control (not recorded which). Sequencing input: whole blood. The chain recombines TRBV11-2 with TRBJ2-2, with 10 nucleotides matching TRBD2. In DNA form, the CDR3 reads TGTGCCAGCAGACGACTAGCGGGGAACACCGGGGAGCTGTTTTTT. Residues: CASRRLAGNTGELFF. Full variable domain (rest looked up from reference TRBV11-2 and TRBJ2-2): EAGVAQSPRYKIIEKRQSVAFWCNPISGHATLYWYQQILGQGPKLLIQFQNNGVVDDSQLPKDRFSAERLKGVDSTLKIQPAKLEDSAVYLCASRRLAGNTGELFFGEGSRLTVL.